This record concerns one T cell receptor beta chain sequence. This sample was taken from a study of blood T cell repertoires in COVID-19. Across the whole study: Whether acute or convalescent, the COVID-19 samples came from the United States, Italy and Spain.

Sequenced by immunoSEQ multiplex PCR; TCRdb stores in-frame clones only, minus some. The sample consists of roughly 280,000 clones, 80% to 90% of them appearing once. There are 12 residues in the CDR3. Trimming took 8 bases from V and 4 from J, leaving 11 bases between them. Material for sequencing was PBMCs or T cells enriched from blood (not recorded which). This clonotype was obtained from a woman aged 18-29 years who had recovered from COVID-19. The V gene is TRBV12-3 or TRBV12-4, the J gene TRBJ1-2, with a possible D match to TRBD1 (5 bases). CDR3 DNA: TGTGCCAGCTGGGGCGAATCCTATGGCTACACCTTC. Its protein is CASWGESYGYTF.